Listed below are T cell receptor beta chains from one sample, sequenced in a study of OX40 agonist ivuxolimab in advanced cancers. Produced via immunoSEQ multiplex PCR; TCRdb's table is partial and in-frame only. The sample shows roughly 89,000 clones, about 82% of them seen only once. The sequences come from CD4+ or CD8+ T cells sorted from blood, collected in a trial of the OX40 agonist ivuxolimab. The receptors were gathered from an adult with an advanced solid tumor such as melanoma, head and neck, liver or kidney cancer. The CDR3 runs from the conserved cysteine through the conserved F or W. A D gene is named only where the DNA matches it firmly. Clone size is shown for a subset of rows, as once, few, many or a class of expanded clone.

size	D	V	J	DNA	CDR3
.	.	TRBV7-9	TRBJ1-1	TGTGCCAGCAGCTTAGTAGGTGTGAACACTGAAGCTTTCTTT	CASSLVGVNTEAFF
.	TRBD1	TRBV6-5	TRBJ1-4	TGTGCCAGCAGTTACGGACAGGCAAAAGAAAAACTGTTTTTT	CASSYGQAKEKLFF
.	.	TRBV30	TRBJ2-6	TGTGCCTGGAGTGTACCCTCGGCAGTTAAAAGCTCTGGGGCCAACGTCCTGACTTTC	CAWSVPSAVKSSGANVLTF
few	.	TRBV6-5	TRBJ1-4	TGTGCCAGCAAGCTGCTTGCAACTAATGAAAAACTGTTTTTT	CASKLLATNEKLFF
.	.	TRBV18	TRBJ2-6	TGTGCCAGCAACAGGGAGACCTCTGGGGCCAACGTCCTGACTTTC	CASNRETSGANVLTF
.	.	TRBV6-1	TRBJ2-7	TGTGCCAGCAGTCTCGACAGGATCTACGAGCAGTACTTC	CASSLDRIYEQYF
.	.	TRBV7-3	TRBJ2-1	TGTGCCAGCAGCCGGACGCTTACCTCCTACAATGAGCAGTTCTTC	CASSRTLTSYNEQFF
.	.	TRBV30	TRBJ1-1	TGTGCCTGGGGCTCATCAGTGGACATGAACACTGAAGCTTTCTTT	CAWGSSVDMNTEAFF
.	.	TRBV7-9	TRBJ2-3	TGTGCCGGAGTGGGGACTTTCTCAGATACGCAGTATTTT	CAGVGTFSDTQYF
.	TRBD1	TRBV5-6	TRBJ2-2	TGTGCCAGCAGTTTGTGGGACAGGAACACCGGGGAGCTGTTTTTT	CASSLWDRNTGELFF
.	.	TRBV9	TRBJ2-7	TGTGCCAGCAGCGTAGGGTCTGGTTGGAGGGAGCAGTACTTC	CASSVGSGWREQYF
few	TRBD1	TRBV7-2	TRBJ2-7	TGTGCCAGCAGCGGGGGACAGCCGATCTACGAGCAGTACTTC	CASSGGQPIYEQYF
.	.	TRBV7-9	TRBJ1-2	TGTGCCAGCAGTTTTGGACAGAAGGATGGCTACACCTTC	CASSFGQKDGYTF
.	.	TRBV7-9	TRBJ1-2	TGTGCCAGCAGCTTAGCCACGGGACAAAAAAGCTACACCTTC	CASSLATGQKSYTF
.	TRBD1	TRBV6-5	TRBJ1-4	TGTGCCAGCAGTTTTGACAGGGGAAGTGAAAAACTGTTTTTT	CASSFDRGSEKLFF
.	.	TRBV6-1	TRBJ2-5	TGTGCCAGCACCGAAGGGGGGACACAAGAGACCCAGTACTTC	CASTEGGTQETQYF
.	TRBD1	TRBV6-5	TRBJ2-1	TGTGCCAGCAGTTTTTCAGGACAGGGCGAAAATGAGCAGTTCTTC	CASSFSGQGENEQFF
.	.	TRBV7-6	TRBJ2-7	TGTGCCAGCAGCTTAGCGCAAGGGGGCGAGCAGTACTTC	CASSLAQGGEQYF
.	.	TRBV5-1	TRBJ2-5	TGCGCCAGCAGCTTGGTACAGGGACAAGAGACCCAGTACTTC	CASSLVQGQETQYF
.	TRBD1	TRBV19	TRBJ2-2	TGTGCCAGTAGTATTCGAACAGGGGAAGGGACCGGGGAGCTGTTTTTT	CASSIRTGEGTGELFF
.	.	TRBV11-2	TRBJ1-1	TGTGCCAGCAGCTTAGGGGGGCAGGGATTAGGTACTGAAGCTTTCTTT	CASSLGGQGLGTEAFF
.	TRBD2	TRBV7-2	TRBJ2-1	TGTGCCAGCACCCTTATGGGACTAGCGGGGGAGCAGTTCTTC	CASTLMGLAGEQFF
.	.	TRBV7-9	TRBJ1-1	TGTGCCAGCAGCTCCCGTCTTGACACTGAAGCTTTCTTT	CASSSRLDTEAFF
.	TRBD1	TRBV7-2	TRBJ1-5	TGTGCCAGCAGCTTAAAGGGGGCGGATCAGCCCCAGCATTTT	CASSLKGADQPQHF
.	.	TRBV19	TRBJ2-1	TGTGCCAGTAGTATGAGGTCGGCGGGTAACAATGAGCAGTTCTTC	CASSMRSAGNNEQFF
.	.	TRBV15	TRBJ2-1	TGTGCCACCAGCGGACGTACAGGGAATGAGCAGTTCTTC	CATSGRTGNEQFF
few	.	TRBV7-2	TRBJ1-2	TGTGCCAGCAGCTTTCGGGGCAGTACCGACGGCTACACCTTC	CASSFRGSTDGYTF
.	TRBD1	TRBV18	TRBJ1-2	TGTGCCAGCTCAACGACAGGGGGCGCAGATTATGGCTACACCTTC	CASSTTGGADYGYTF
.	.	TRBV19	TRBJ1-2	TGTGCCAGTAGTATTGGAGGGATGTATGGCTACACCTTC	CASSIGGMYGYTF
few	.	TRBV19	TRBJ1-2	TGTGCCAGTAGTTACGGGGTTGCCTATGGCTACACCTTC	CASSYGVAYGYTF
.	TRBD1	TRBV7-3	TRBJ2-1	TGTGCCAGCAGCTCGGGACAGGGAAAGTACAATGAGCAGTTCTTC	CASSSGQGKYNEQFF
.	.	TRBV7-8	TRBJ1-2	TGTGCCAGCAGCTCGCCACCCAACTATGGCTACACCTTC	CASSSPPNYGYTF
few	.	TRBV19	TRBJ2-3	TGTGCCAGCCGCGCCCCGTGGGGCCGGAGCACAGATACGCAGTATTTT	CASRAPWGRSTDTQYF
.	.	TRBV10-1	TRBJ1-1	TGCGCCAGCAGTGAGTCATGGGGAAACACTGAAGCTTTCTTT	CASSESWGNTEAFF
.	.	TRBV27	TRBJ1-2	TGTGCCAGCAGTTTATCGCCAGGGAGCTATGGCTACACCTTC	CASSLSPGSYGYTF
.	TRBD2	TRBV18	TRBJ2-1	TGTGCCAGCTCACGGGACTACTCCTACAATGAGCAGTTCTTC	CASSRDYSYNEQFF
.	.	TRBV4-1	TRBJ2-4	TGCGCCAGCAGCCAAGAGTCAGGCCCCAAAAACATTCAGTACTTC	CASSQESGPKNIQYF
.	.	TRBV6-1	TRBJ2-4	TGTGCCATCAGTGAGTCGGCAGGGGCCGTGGCCAAAAACATTCAGTACTTC	CAISESAGAVAKNIQYF
.	TRBD1	TRBV6-5	TRBJ1-5	TGTGCCAGCAGTTCGTTCCCGGACAGGGGTAACCAGCCCCAGCATTTT	CASSSFPDRGNQPQHF
.	TRBD2	TRBV9	TRBJ2-1	TGTGCCAGCAGCATTGGACTAGCGGGAGCCCACGAGAATGAGCAGTTCTTC	CASSIGLAGAHENEQFF
.	TRBD1	TRBV27	TRBJ1-1	TGTGCCAGCAGAATCCGACAGGGACCTCTATCCGCTGAAGCTTTCTTT	CASRIRQGPLSAEAFF
.	.	TRBV27	TRBJ2-1	TGTGCCAGCAGCCCCGGGAACCCCCTCAATGAGCAGTTCTTC	CASSPGNPLNEQFF
.	.	TRBV5-1	TRBJ1-1	TGCGCCAGCAGCCCATCCGGGGGGTCCACCACTGAAGCTTTCTTT	CASSPSGGSTTEAFF
.	.	TRBV7-6	TRBJ2-3	TGTGCCAGCAGCCCGACGGGACTCACCACAGATACGCAGTATTTT	CASSPTGLTTDTQYF
few	.	TRBV2	TRBJ1-1	TGTGCCAGCAGTGAAGCGGACAGAGACGAAGCTTTCTTT	CASSEADRDEAFF
.	.	TRBV14	TRBJ1-4	TGTGCCAGCAGCCCTTACCAGGGAACTAATGAAAAACTGTTTTTT	CASSPYQGTNEKLFF
.	.	TRBV13	TRBJ1-6	TGTGCCAGCAGCTTAAGACCTTCACCCCTCCACTTT	CASSLRPSPLHF
once	.	TRBV5-1	TRBJ1-4	TGCGCCAGCAGCCCCGACTATTTTAATGAAAAACTGTTTTTT	CASSPDYFNEKLFF
.	TRBD2	TRBV6-1	TRBJ2-5	TGTGCCAGCAGCTCCGACGGACTAGCGGGAGAGACCCAGTACTTC	CASSSDGLAGETQYF
.	TRBD2	TRBV7-9	TRBJ2-1	TGTGCCAGCAGCTCGCGGACTAGCGGGGATGAGCAGTTCTTC	CASSSRTSGDEQFF
once	.	TRBV7-8	TRBJ1-5	TGTGCCAGCAGCCCCTCCTTTAGCAATCAGCCCCAGCATTTT	CASSPSFSNQPQHF
once	.	TRBV19	TRBJ1-2	TGTGCCAGTAGCACCGGACGGAGCTATGGCTACACCTTC	CASSTGRSYGYTF
.	.	TRBV18	TRBJ2-2	TGTGCCAGCTCACTTGGCTTGAACACCGGGGAGCTGTTTTTT	CASSLGLNTGELFF
once	.	TRBV29-1	TRBJ1-2	TGCAGCGTTGAAAGGGTAGAGCGCTACACCTTC	CSVERVERYTF
.	.	TRBV4-2	TRBJ2-3	TGTGCCAGCAGCCAAGAGCAGGAGGGAGCAGATACGCAGTATTTT	CASSQEQEGADTQYF